This note documents a single TCR beta chain sequence. Its antigen is not identified. These data originate in a study of T cells in localized non-small cell lung cancer. Findings and caveats of the study: The greatest T cell clonality was found in uninvolved adjacent lung (higher than in tumor).

Clones were sequenced by immunoSEQ multiplex PCR, and TCRdb holds only the in-frame ones, with some missing. The sample comprises some 50,000 clones, approximately 86% of which are singletons, and about 16% rests with the top ten. The CDR3 runs 14 residues. J gave up 1 base and V 7 bases, and 6 bases lay outside the gene matches. Germline CDR1 is MNHNY and CDR2 is SVGAGI (reference sequence). The V call is TRBV6-6, the J call TRBJ1-1; 7 bases match TRBD1. The source was PBMCs, collected before any cancer treatment. The clonotype comes from a female donor with stage II lung adenocarcinoma. DNA for the CDR3: TGTGCCAGCACCGCGGCAGGGGGGAACACTGAAGCTTTCTTT. Residues: CASTAAGGNTEAFF.